These 7 T cell receptor beta chains came from one sample sequenced in a study of T cell responses to AZD1222 COVID-19 vaccine. Sequencing was performed with immunoSEQ multiplex PCR; in TCRdb, only in-frame clones are kept and a portion is missing. The repertoire includes approximately 150,000 clones, more than 85% of them detected once, and 0.7% to 0.9% sits in the top ten. This material consisted of peripheral blood, taken on day 0 of AZD1222 vaccination. The receptors come from an adult in good health.

This chain links TRBV5-6 with TRBJ2-3; D uncertain. Germline loops: CDR1 SGHDT, CDR2 YYEEEE. This CDR3 region has 12 residues. V gave up 3 bases and J gave up 6 bases, with 8 bases separating them. The CDR3, as DNA: TGTGCCAGCAGCTGGTCACGGGATACGCAGTATTTT. Residues: CASSWSRDTQYF. Full variable domain (remainder filled in from reference TRBV5-6 and TRBJ2-3): DAGVTQSPTHLIKTRGQQVTLRCSPKSGHDTVSWYQQALGQGPQFIFQYYEEEERQRGNFPDRFSGHQFPNYSSELNVNALLLGDSALYLCASSWSRDTQYFGPGTRLTVL.

The chain joins TRBV19 to TRBJ2-7; D possibly corresponds to TRBD2 (6 bases). V was clipped by 8 bases and J by 5 bases, with 16 bases between them. Germline CDR1 reads LNHDA; CDR2 reads SQIVND (reference sequence). The CDR3 has 13 residues. The CDR3 region is CASRFLASDEQYF. The CDR3 nucleotides read TGTGCCAGTCGTTTCCTAGCGTCGGACGAGCAGTACTTC.

The rearrangement links TRBV11-3 to TRBJ1-2; the match to TRBD1 covers 9 bases. The V gene end was trimmed by 3 bases and the J gene end by 0 bases; junction bases not matched to a gene: 8. The CDR3 runs 17 residues. CDR1 is SGHNT and CDR2 is YENEEA in the germline V gene. CDR3 in amino acids: CASSFSSQGAPNYGYTF. CDR3 DNA: TGTGCCAGCAGCTTCTCTTCACAGGGGGCACCTAACTATGGCTACACCTTC.

V usage is TRBV27 and J usage is TRBJ1-3, with D uncertain. The CDR3 extends over 13 amino acids. Trimming removed 0 bases from V and 4 bases from J, with 4 bases in between. CDR1 MNHEY and CDR2 SMNVEV come from the germline V gene (reference sequence). DNA of the CDR3: TGTGCCAGCAGTTTATCTCTGGGAAACACCATATATTTT. As protein: CASSLSLGNTIYF.

This clone was detected once. The chain has TRBV7-2 and TRBJ2-1, with D tentatively TRBD1 or TRBD2 (5 bases each). The ends were cut back, 6 bases at V and 4 bases at J, with 13 bases in the middle. The CDR3 loop spans 14 amino acids. Germline CDR1 is SGHTA and CDR2 is FQGNSA. The CDR3 bases are TGTGCCAGCAGTTCTCTGGGGGTGTACAATGAGCAGTTCTTC. As protein: CASSSLGVYNEQFF.

The chain links TRBV2 to TRBJ1-1, with D possibly TRBD1 on 6 matching bases. Germline V gene lookup returns CDR1 SNHLY and CDR2 FYNNEI. The CDR3 loop spans 13 amino acids. With 4 bases removed from V and 1 base from J, the gap between germline ends came to 7 bases. As DNA, the CDR3 is TGTGCCAGCAGTGCGGACAGGAACACTGAAGCTTTCTTT. Encoded protein: CASSADRNTEAFF.

In regard to this clone: One end of the junction varies from germline; a read error may be responsible. This chain uses TRBV6-1 with TRBJ2-5, with D possibly TRBD2 on 5 matching bases. Germline loops: CDR1 MNHNS, CDR2 SASEGT. This CDR3 comprises 13 residues. CDR3: CASGELSGETQYF. The CDR3 coding sequence is TGTGCCAGCGGTGAGCTATCGGGGGAGACCCAGTACTTC.